This entry lists 28 T cell receptor beta chains sequenced from one sample in a study of blood T cells in healthy people across ages. For the second PCR, which ran for roughly 6 to 12 cycles, a sample-barcoded 5' primer and a J-beta primer mix were used. Using its own MiXCR run on the 5' RACE reads, TCRdb lists one record per CDR3 protein. In the table there are 650,000 or so distinct CDR3 sequences, 45% to 60% of which are singletons. The sequencing sample was made of blood. Every receptor here comes from a woman aged 80 or older in good health.

This clonotype was detected a few times. This chain uses TRBV10-3 with TRBJ1-6; 8 nucleotides agree with TRBD1. The J segment lost 6 bases and the V segment lost 4 bases, leaving 5 bases of the junction unmatched. The CDR3 covers 15 residues. From germline, CDR1 is ENHRY and CDR2 SYGVKD. CDR3 nucleotides: TGTGCCATCAGTGCCGGACAGGGCGGTAATTCACCCCTCCACTTT. It translates to CAISAGQGGNSPLHF.

V gene TRBV12-3 or TRBV12-4 combines with J gene TRBJ2-2; a possible D gene is TRBD2 (6 bases). The CDR3 has 15 amino acids. With 1 base removed from V and 3 bases from J, the gap between germline ends came to 9 bases. The CDR3 reads CASSLGAGYTGELFF. Written as DNA, the CDR3 is TGTGCCAGCAGTTTAGGGGCGGGATACACCGGGGAGCTGTTTTTT.

The V gene is TRBV7-2, the J gene TRBJ2-5, with D uncertain. The CDR3 totals 14 residues. V lost 1 base, J lost 3 bases, and 9 bases lay in between. Germline lookup yields CDR1 SGHTA and CDR2 FQGNSA. The CDR3 region is CASSLGADKETQYF. Here the CDR3 DNA reads TGTGCCAGCAGCTTAGGGGCAGATAAAGAGACCCAGTACTTC.

The chain combines TRBV11-3 with TRBJ2-2; D gene ambiguous. Germline V gene data show CDR1 as SGHNT and CDR2 as YENEEA. This CDR3 is built from 13 residues. The germline V and J ends were trimmed by 5 bases and 6 bases, with 10 bases remaining between them. The CDR3 spells CASSPRTSGELFF. CDR3 sequence (DNA): TGTGCCAGCAGCCCTAGGACCTCCGGGGAGCTGTTTTTT.

The rearrangement links TRBV12-3 or TRBV12-4 to TRBJ1-2; 8 bases are shared with TRBD1. With V trimmed by 5 bases and J by 8 bases, 10 bases remained unmatched. The CDR3 runs to 14 residues. CDR3 in DNA: TGTGCCAGCAGTCCCGCAGGGGGCTTTCAGGGCTACACCTTC. This translates into CASSPAGGFQGYTF.

This rearrangement joins TRBV27 to TRBJ1-5; a possible D gene is TRBD1 (5 bases). This CDR3 comprises 14 residues. Deletions cut 3 bases from V and 5 bases from J, with 11 bases between. CDR1 and CDR2 from the germline V gene are MNHEY and SMNVEV (reference sequence). For the CDR3, the DNA is TGTGCCAGCAGTTTGGGTAGGGACGATCAGCCCCAGCATTTT. Encoded protein: CASSLGRDDQPQHF.

The chain employs TRBV6-2 or TRBV6-3 and TRBJ2-6, with unresolved D. V lost 2 bases and J 0 bases, leaving 2 bases between the germline ends. CDR1 and CDR2 (germline): MNHEY, SVGEGT. The CDR3 has 14 residues. DNA of the CDR3: TGTGCCAGCAGTTACAACTCTGGGGCCAACGTCCTGACTTTC. Translation: CASSYNSGANVLTF.

Remarks on this clonotype: A single base separates this from a much larger clone, so it may be a read error. The V gene is TRBV28, the J gene TRBJ2-7; D is possibly TRBD1 (6 bases). The CDR3 has 14 amino acids. CDR1 is MDHEN and CDR2 is SYDVKM in the germline V gene. V was pared by 3 bases and J by 7 bases, with 16 bases between. Here the CDR3 DNA reads TGTGCCAGCAGTTTGGGCGTAGGGGGAAATGAGCAGTACTTC. It codes for CASSLGVGGNEQYF.

This clonotype was seen a few times. This could be a read error, since a much larger clone is one nucleotide away. The V call is TRBV20-1, the J call TRBJ2-1; no firm D call. The germline V gene has CDR1 DFQATT and CDR2 SNEGSKA (reference sequence). The ends were cut back, 5 bases at V and 9 bases at J, with 8 bases in the middle. The CDR3 consists of 10 residues. CDR3 DNA sequence: TGCAGTGCTTATAGGAGTGAGCAGTTCTTC. Its translation is CSAYRSEQFF.

The table lists this clonotype with a few counts. V gene TRBV21-1 combines with J gene TRBJ2-7; the DNA was not compared with TRBD2, the D call given in the table. TRBV21-1 is labeled a pseudogene. The CDR3 runs to 12 residues. The CDR3 nucleotides are TGTGCCGGCCGGGACTCCTCGTACGAGCAGTACTTC. As protein: CAGRDSSYEQYF.

The V gene is TRBV29-1, the J gene TRBJ1-2; maybe TRBD1 (5 bases). Trimming took 1 base from V and 4 from J, leaving 10 bases between them. This CDR3 comprises 13 residues. Germline-derived CDR1 and CDR2 are SQVTM and ANQGSEA. As DNA, the CDR3 is TGCAGCGTTGAAGTTCCAGGGTCCTATGGCTACACCTTC. As protein: CSVEVPGSYGYTF.

About this clonotype itself: This may be a read error, as it is one base from a much larger clone. The chain joins TRBV7-3 to TRBJ2-1, with 8 bases identical to TRBD2. V lost 1 base to trimming and J lost 7 bases; unmatched junction nucleotides: 9. Germline V gene data show CDR1 as SGHTA and CDR2 as FQGTGA. The CDR3 length is 16 residues. CDR3 DNA sequence: TGTGCCAGCAGCTTAAGTTTCAGCGGGAGTCGGAATGAGCAGTTCTTC. The encoded protein is CASSLSFSGSRNEQFF.

This clonotype appeared a few times. The J gene is TRBJ2-5, the V gene TRBV20-1, with 8 nucleotides matching TRBD1. Germline V gene sequence: CDR1 DFQATT, CDR2 SNEGSKA (reference sequence). The CDR3 covers 15 residues. V lost 1 base to trimming and J lost 4 bases; unmatched junction nucleotides: 8. The DNA of the CDR3 is TGCAGTGCTAGAGTCCTCGGACAGGGTCGAGAGACCCAGTACTTC. Protein product: CSARVLGQGRETQYF.

This clonotype was recorded a few times. The rearrangement links TRBV20-1 to TRBJ1-6; 7 nucleotides line up with TRBD1. The CDR3 runs 16 residues. The germline V gene encodes CDR1 DFQATT and CDR2 SNEGSKA (reference sequence). J was trimmed by 7 bases and V by 4 bases; bases with no gene match: 13. The CDR3 loop is CSAIEGRGRGNSPLHF. The CDR3 coding sequence is TGCAGTGCTATAGAGGGCCGGGGCAGGGGGAATTCACCCCTCCACTTT.

The chain recombines TRBV12-3 or TRBV12-4 with TRBJ2-3; D remains ambiguous. The CDR3 contains 14 residues. With 7 bases removed from V and 4 bases from J, the gap between germline ends came to 15 bases. The CDR3 region is CASTGQRWADTQYF. The CDR3 nucleotides read TGTGCCAGCACAGGCCAGCGATGGGCAGATACGCAGTATTTT.

V and J are TRBV12-3 or TRBV12-4 and TRBJ2-3, with D perhaps matching TRBD2 (6 bases). Trimming removed 8 bases from V and 2 bases from J, with 14 bases in between. The CDR3 is 14 amino acids. This CDR3 is CASVTSSITDTQYF. The CDR3 coding sequence is TGTGCCAGCGTAACTAGCTCGATCACAGATACGCAGTATTTT.

This rearrangement joins TRBV20-1 to TRBJ1-1; D unresolved. There are 13 residues in the CDR3. The V gene lost 6 bases and the J gene lost 0 bases, with 11 bases spanning the gap. The germline CDR1 and CDR2 sequences are DFQATT and SNEGSKA (reference sequence). CDR3 protein: CSAFKTVNTEAFF. DNA for the CDR3: TGCAGTGCATTTAAAACAGTGAACACTGAAGCTTTCTTT.

This chain uses TRBV7-9 with TRBJ2-5, with a weak D call TRBD2 (6 bases). This CDR3 spans 16 amino acids. Looked up from germline, CDR1 is SEHNR and CDR2 is FQNEAQ (reference sequence). V was clipped by 2 bases and J by 5 bases, with 18 bases between them. CDR3 sequence (DNA): TGTGCCAGCAGCTTACGTTCCCCCGTGGAGGGGGAGACCCAGTACTTC. Its translation: CASSLRSPVEGETQYF.

CDR3 nucleotides: TGCGCCAGCAGCCACCAGGGAGCCGGGGAGCTGTTTTTT. It codes for CASSHQGAGELFF. The rearrangement uses TRBV4-1 and TRBJ2-2; D is tentatively TRBD1 or TRBD2 (5 bases each). Trimming stripped 3 bases from V and 6 bases from J, with 8 bases between. Germline lookup yields CDR1 MGHRA and CDR2 YSYEKL. The CDR3 spans 13 residues.

This clonotype showed up just a few times. The genes are TRBV10-1 and TRBJ2-1; D perhaps matches TRBD2 (6 bases). V was trimmed by 3 bases and J by 0 bases, leaving 12 bases between them. CDR1 is WNHNN and CDR2 is SYGVQD in the germline V gene (reference sequence). This CDR3 region has 16 residues. CDR3 nucleotide sequence: TGCGCCAGCAGTGACCAGCGGGCCAGCTCCTACAATGAGCAGTTCTTC. Residues: CASSDQRASSYNEQFF.

This clonotype was detected a few times. V is TRBV5-1 and J is TRBJ2-1; D possibly matches TRBD1 or TRBD2 (7 bases each). CDR1 is SGHRS and CDR2 is YFSETQ in the germline V gene. The CDR3 spans 16 residues. The V and J ends lost 0 bases and 9 bases respectively, with 19 bases between them. CDR3: CASSLGQGGFLSEQFF. As DNA, the CDR3 is TGCGCCAGCAGCTTGGGACAGGGAGGGTTCCTGAGTGAGCAGTTCTTC.

Ten or more counts support this clonotype. The CDR3 loop reads CASSGGLAGGHEQFF. Written as DNA, the CDR3 is TGTGCCAGCAGCGGCGGACTAGCGGGGGGGCACGAGCAGTTCTTC. The chain uses TRBV6-4 and TRBJ2-1; TRBD2 agrees at 15 bases. CDR3 length equals 15 residues. In germline, CDR1 is MRHNA, CDR2 SNTAGT. With 6 bases clipped from V and 10 bases from J, the junction kept 7 bases outside the gene matches.

In this sample, this clonotype turned up a few times. The chain links TRBV7-9 to TRBJ1-2; D gene ambiguous. The CDR3 runs to 15 residues. Germline-derived CDR1 and CDR2 are SEHNR and FQNEAQ (reference sequence). V lost 7 bases, J lost 8 bases, and 23 bases lay in between. For the CDR3, the DNA is TGTGCCAGCATCCCTTGGGCCCTAGAACGCAAGGGCTACACCTTC. Residues: CASIPWALERKGYTF.

In this sample, this clonotype turned up many times. The chain has TRBV10-3 and TRBJ1-6, with 7 bases that match TRBD1. CDR1 ENHRY and CDR2 SYGVKD come from the germline V gene. This CDR3 spans 14 amino acids. The ends lost 4 bases at V and 10 bases at J; junction bases unmatched: 7. CDR3 bases: TGTGCCATCAGTGGATCGACAGGGAGGTCACCCCTCCACTTT. As protein: CAISGSTGRSPLHF.

V gene TRBV9 combines with J gene TRBJ2-7, with TRBD2 identical over 8 bases. CDR1 is SGDLS and CDR2 is YYNGEE in the germline V gene. V trimming: 0 bases; J trimming: 3 bases; junction bases outside the gene matches: 8. The CDR3 totals 16 residues. The DNA for the CDR3 is TGTGCCAGCAGCGTAGAGGCTAGCGGGTACTTCTACGAGCAGTACTTC. It is translated as CASSVEASGYFYEQYF.

This clonotype occurred once. The rearrangement uses TRBV4-3 and TRBJ2-7, with D unclear. CDR3 length: 15 amino acids. Germline V gene sequence: CDR1 LGHNA, CDR2 YSLEER. Between the trimmed V and J ends, which lost 1 base and 0 bases, there was a span of 10 bases. The CDR3: CASSQGAKPSYEQYF. The CDR3 nucleotides are TGCGCCAGCAGCCAAGGCGCCAAACCCTCCTACGAGCAGTACTTC.

The rearrangement links TRBV6-6 to TRBJ1-4; TRBD1 agrees at 10 bases. CDR1 and CDR2 from the germline V gene are MNHNY and SVGAGI (reference sequence). CDR3 length: 14 residues. V lost 5 bases to trimming and J lost 7 bases; unmatched junction nucleotides: 4. The CDR3 protein is CASSQTGGIEKLFF. In nucleotides, the CDR3 is TGTGCCAGCAGTCAGACAGGGGGCATTGAAAAACTGTTTTTT.

At least ten counts were recorded for this clonotype. The V call is TRBV7-6, the J call TRBJ2-3, with 8 bases lining up with TRBD2. V trimming: 4 bases; J trimming: 8 bases; junction bases outside the gene matches: 8. Germline CDR1 reads SGHVS; CDR2 reads FNYEAQ. The CDR3 runs to 14 residues. The CDR3 DNA reads TGTGCCAGCAGCTCGGGGGGGACCCCTGGTACGCAGTATTTT. Protein: CASSSGGTPGTQYF.